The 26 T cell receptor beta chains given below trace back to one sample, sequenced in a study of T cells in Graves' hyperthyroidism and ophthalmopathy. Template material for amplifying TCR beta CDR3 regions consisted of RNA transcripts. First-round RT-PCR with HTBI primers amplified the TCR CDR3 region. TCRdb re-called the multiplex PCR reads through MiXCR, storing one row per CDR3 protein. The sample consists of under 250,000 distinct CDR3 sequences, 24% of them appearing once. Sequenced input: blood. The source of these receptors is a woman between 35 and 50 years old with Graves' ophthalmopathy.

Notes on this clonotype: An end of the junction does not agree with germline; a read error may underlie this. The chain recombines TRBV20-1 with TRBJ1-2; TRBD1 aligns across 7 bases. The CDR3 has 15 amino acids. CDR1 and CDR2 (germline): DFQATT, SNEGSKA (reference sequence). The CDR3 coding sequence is TGCAGTGCTAGAGGCTCCCAAGACAGGGTCTATGGCTACAACTTC. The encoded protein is CSARGSQDRVYGYNF.

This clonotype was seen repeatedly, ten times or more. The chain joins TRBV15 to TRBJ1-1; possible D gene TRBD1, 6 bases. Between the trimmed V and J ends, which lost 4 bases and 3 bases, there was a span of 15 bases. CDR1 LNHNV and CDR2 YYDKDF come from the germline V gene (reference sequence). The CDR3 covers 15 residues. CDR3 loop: CATSTATGRDTEAFF. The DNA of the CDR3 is TGTGCCACCAGCACCGCAACAGGGAGGGACACTGAAGCTTTCTTT.

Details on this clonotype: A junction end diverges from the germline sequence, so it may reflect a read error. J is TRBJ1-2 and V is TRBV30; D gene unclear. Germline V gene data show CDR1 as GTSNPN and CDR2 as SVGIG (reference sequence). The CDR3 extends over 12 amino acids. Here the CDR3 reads CAWARRNYGYNF. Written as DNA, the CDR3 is TGTGCCTGGGCCAGGAGGAACTATGGCTACAACTTC.

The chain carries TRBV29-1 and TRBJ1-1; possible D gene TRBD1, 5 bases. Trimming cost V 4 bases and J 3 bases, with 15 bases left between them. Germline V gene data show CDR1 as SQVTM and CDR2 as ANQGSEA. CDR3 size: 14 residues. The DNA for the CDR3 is TGCAGCGTTGGGCGGCTTGGGGGGGACACTGAAGCTTTCTTT. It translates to CSVGRLGGDTEAFF. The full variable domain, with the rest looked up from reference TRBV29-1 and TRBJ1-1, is SAVISQKPSRDICQRGTSLTIQCQVDSQVTMMFWYRQQPGQSLTLIATANQGSEATYESGFVIDKFPISRPNLTFSTLTVSNMSPEDSSIYLCSVGRLGGDTEAFFGQGTRLTVV.

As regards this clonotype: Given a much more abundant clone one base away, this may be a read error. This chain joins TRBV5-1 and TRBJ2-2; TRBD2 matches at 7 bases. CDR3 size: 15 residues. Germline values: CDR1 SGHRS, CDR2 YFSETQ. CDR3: CVSSLGLLNTGELFF. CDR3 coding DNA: TGCGTCAGCAGCTTGGGACTACTAAACACCGGGGAGCTGTTTTTT.

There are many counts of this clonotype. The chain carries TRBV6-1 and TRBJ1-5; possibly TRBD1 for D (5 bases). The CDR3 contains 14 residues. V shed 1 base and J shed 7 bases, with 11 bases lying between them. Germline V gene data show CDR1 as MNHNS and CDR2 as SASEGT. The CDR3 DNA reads TGTGCCAGCAGTGAAGGGGCAGGGTACCAGCCCCAGCATTTT. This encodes CASSEGAGYQPQHF.

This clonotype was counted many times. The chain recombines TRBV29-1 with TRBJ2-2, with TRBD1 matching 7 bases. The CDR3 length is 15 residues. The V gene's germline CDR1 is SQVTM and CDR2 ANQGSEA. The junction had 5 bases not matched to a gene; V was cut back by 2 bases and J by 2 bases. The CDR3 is CSVERTGTNTGELFF. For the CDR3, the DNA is TGCAGCGTTGAACGGACAGGAACTAACACCGGGGAGCTGTTTTTT.

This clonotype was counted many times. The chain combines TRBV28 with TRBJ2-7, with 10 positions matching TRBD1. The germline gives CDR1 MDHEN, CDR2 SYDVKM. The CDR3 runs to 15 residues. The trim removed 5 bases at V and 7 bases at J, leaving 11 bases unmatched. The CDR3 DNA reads TGTGCCAGCAGTCAACCGGGACAGGGGCCGGGAGAGCAGTACTTC. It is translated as CASSQPGQGPGEQYF.

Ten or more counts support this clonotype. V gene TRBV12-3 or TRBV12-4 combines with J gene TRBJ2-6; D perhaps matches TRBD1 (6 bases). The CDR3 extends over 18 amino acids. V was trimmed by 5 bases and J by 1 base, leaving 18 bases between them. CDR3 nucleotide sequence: TGTGCCAGCAGTGTTCACAGGGAATTTCGGTCTGGGGCCAACGTCCTGACTTTC. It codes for CASSVHREFRSGANVLTF.

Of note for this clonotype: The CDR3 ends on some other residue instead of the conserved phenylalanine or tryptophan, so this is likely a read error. CDR3 amino acids: CAWSGLGILSYEQYS. The CDR3 region has the DNA TGTGCCTGGAGCGGTCTCGGGATATTGAGCTACGAGCAGTACTCC. The chain couples TRBV30 to TRBJ2-7; the D gene is possibly TRBD2 (5 bases). V was clipped by 3 bases and J by 3 bases, with 18 bases between them. Germline V gives CDR1 GTSNPN, CDR2 SVGIG (reference sequence). The length of the CDR3 is 15 residues.

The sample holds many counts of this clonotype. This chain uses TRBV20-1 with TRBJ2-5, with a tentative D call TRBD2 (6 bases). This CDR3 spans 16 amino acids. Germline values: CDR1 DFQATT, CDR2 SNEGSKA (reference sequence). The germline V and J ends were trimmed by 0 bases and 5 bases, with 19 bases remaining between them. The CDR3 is CSARDRRPGRSETQYF. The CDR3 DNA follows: TGCAGTGCTAGAGATCGGAGACCAGGGAGGTCGGAGACCCAGTACTTC.

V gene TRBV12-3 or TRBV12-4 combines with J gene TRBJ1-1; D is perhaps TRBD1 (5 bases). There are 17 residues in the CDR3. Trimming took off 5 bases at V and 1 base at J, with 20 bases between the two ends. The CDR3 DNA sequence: TGTGCCAGCAGTCCTAACCGGTGGGGGGGGTGGAACACTGAAGCTTTCTTT. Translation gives CASSPNRWGGWNTEAFF.

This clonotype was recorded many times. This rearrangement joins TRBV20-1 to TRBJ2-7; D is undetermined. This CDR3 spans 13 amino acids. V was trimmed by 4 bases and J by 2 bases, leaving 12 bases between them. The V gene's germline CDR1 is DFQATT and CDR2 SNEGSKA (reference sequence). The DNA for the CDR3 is TGCAGTGCTACCGCAGACTTGACCTACGAGCAGTACTTC. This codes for CSATADLTYEQYF.

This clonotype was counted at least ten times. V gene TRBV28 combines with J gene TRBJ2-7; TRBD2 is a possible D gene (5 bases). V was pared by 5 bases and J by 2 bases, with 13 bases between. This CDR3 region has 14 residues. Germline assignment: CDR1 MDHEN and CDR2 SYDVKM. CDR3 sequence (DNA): TGTGCCAGCAGTCCCGGACTGCTACCCTACGAGCAGTACTTC. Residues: CASSPGLLPYEQYF.

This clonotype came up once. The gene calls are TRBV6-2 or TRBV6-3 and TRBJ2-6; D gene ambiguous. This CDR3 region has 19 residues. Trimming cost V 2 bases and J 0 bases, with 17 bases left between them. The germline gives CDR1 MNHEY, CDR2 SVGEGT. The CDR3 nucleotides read TGTGCCAGCAGTTACCCCAGTTGGGCTTCAAGCTCTGGGGCCAACGTCCTGACTTTC. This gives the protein CASSYPSWASSSGANVLTF.

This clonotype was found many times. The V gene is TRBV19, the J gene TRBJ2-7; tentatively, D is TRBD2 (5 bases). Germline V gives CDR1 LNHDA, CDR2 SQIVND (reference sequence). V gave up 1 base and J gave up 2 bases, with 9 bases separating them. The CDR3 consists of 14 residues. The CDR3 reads CASSIGGIPYEQYF. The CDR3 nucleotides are TGTGCCAGTAGTATAGGAGGGATCCCCTACGAGCAGTACTTC.

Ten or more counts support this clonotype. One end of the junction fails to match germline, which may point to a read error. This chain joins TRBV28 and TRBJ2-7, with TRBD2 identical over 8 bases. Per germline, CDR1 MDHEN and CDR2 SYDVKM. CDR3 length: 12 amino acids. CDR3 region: CATIAGPLFRDF. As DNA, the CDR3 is TGTGCCACCATAGCGGGACCCCTCTTTCGCGACTTC.

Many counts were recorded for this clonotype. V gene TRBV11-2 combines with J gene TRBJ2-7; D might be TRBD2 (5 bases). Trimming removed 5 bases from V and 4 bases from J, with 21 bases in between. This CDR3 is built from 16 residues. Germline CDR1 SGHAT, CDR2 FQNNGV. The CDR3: CASSTRLASVAYEQYF. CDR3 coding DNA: TGTGCCAGCAGCACCCGCCTAGCATCCGTTGCATACGAGCAGTACTTC.

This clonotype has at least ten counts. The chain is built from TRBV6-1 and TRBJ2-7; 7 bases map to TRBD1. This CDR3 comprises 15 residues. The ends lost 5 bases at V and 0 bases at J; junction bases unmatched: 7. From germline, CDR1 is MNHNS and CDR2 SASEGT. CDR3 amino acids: CASSPRGGSSYEQYF. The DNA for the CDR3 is TGTGCCAGCAGTCCCAGAGGGGGCAGCTCCTACGAGCAGTACTTC.

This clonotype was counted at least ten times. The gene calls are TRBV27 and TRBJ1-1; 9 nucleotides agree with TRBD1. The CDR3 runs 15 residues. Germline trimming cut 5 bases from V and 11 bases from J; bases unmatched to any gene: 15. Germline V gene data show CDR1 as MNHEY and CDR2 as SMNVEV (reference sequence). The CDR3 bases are TGTGCCAGCAGTACATGGACCGGGACAGGGTCTATGGCTTTCTTT. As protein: CASSTWTGTGSMAFF.

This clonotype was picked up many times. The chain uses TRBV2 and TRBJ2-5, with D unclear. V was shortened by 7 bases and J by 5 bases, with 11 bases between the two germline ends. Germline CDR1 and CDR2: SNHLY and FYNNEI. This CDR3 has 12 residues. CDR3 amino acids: CASTERVETQYF. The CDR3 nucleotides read TGTGCCAGCACCGAAAGGGTGGAGACCCAGTACTTC.

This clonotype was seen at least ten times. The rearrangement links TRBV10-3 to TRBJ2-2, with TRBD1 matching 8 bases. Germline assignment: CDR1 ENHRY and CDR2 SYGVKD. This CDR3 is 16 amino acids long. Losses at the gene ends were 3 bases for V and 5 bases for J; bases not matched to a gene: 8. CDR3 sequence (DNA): TGTGCCATCAGTGACGACGGACAGGGTTGGACCGGGGAGCTGTTTTTT. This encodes CAISDDGQGWTGELFF.

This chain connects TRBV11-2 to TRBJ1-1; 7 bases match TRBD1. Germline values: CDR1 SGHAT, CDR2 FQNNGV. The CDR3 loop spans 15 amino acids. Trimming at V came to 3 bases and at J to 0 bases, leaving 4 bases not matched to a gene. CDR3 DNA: TGTGCCAGCAGCTTCGGGACAGAACTGAACACTGAAGCTTTCTTT. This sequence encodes CASSFGTELNTEAFF.

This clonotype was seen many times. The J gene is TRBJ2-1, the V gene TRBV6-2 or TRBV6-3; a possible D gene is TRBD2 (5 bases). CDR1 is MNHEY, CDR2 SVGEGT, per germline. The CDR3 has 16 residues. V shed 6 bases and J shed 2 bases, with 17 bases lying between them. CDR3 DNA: TGTGCCAGCAGGCCGGCGGCAGTGGGAGCCTACAATGAGCAGTTCTTC. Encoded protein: CASRPAAVGAYNEQFF.

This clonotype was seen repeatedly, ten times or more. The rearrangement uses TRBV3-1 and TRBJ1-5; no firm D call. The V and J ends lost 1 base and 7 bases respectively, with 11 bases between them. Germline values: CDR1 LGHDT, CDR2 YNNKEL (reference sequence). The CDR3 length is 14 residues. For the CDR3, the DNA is TGTGCCAGCAGCCAAGGCCGGGTGGGACAGCCCCAGCATTTT. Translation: CASSQGRVGQPQHF. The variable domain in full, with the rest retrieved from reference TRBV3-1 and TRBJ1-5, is DTAVSQTPKYLVTQMGNDKSIKCEQNLGHDTMYWYKQDSKKFLKIMFSYNNKELIINETVPNRFSPKSPDKAHLNLHINSLELGDSAVYFCASSQGRVGQPQHFGDGTRLSIL.

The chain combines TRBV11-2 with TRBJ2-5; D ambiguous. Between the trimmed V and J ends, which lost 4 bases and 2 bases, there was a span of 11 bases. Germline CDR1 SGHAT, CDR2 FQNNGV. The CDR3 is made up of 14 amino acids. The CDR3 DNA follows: TGTGCCAGCAGCTACCAGGAGATACAAGAGACCCAGTACTTC. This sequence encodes CASSYQEIQETQYF.